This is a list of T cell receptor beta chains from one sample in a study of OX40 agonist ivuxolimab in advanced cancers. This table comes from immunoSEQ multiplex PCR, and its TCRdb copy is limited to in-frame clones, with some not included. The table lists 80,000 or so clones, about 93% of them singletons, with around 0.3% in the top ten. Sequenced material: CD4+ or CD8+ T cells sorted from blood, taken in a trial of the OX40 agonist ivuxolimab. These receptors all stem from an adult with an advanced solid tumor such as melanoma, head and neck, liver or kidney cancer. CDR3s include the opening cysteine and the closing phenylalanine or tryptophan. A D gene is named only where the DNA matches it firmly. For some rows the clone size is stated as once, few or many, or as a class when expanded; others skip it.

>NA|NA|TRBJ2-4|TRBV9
CASSPAEVPNIQYF
TGTGCCAGCAGCCCGGCGGAGGTACCAAACATTCAGTACTTC
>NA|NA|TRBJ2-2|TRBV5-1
CASSLTGPGRNTGELFF
TGCGCCAGCAGCTTGACTGGGCCCGGCCGGAACACCGGGGAGCTGTTTTTT
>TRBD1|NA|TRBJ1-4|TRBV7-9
CASSERQGAAEKLFF
TGTGCCAGCAGCGAACGACAGGGGGCAGCGGAAAAACTGTTTTTT
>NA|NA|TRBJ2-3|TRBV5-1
CASSQSSGTSSTDTQYF
TGCGCCAGCAGCCAATCCTCCGGGACTTCTAGCACAGATACGCAGTATTTT
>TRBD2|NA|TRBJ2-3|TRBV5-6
CASSWGSSGADDTQYF
TGTGCCAGCAGCTGGGGTTCTAGCGGGGCAGACGATACGCAGTATTTT
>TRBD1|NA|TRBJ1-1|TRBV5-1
CASSDGQGVNTEAFF
TGCGCCAGCAGCGACGGACAGGGGGTTAACACTGAAGCTTTCTTT
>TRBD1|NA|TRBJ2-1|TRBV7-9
CASSLDLGTGPEQFF
TGTGCCAGCAGCTTAGATCTCGGGACAGGACCTGAGCAGTTCTTC
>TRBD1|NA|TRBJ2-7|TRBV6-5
CASSYQDRAYEQYF
TGTGCCAGCAGTTACCAAGACAGGGCTTACGAGCAGTACTTC
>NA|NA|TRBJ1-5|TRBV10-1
CASKTGQPQHF
TGCGCCAGCAAAACAGGACAGCCCCAGCATTTT
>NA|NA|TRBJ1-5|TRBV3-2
CAIGRPQHF
TGTGCCATCGGCCGGCCCCAGCATTTT
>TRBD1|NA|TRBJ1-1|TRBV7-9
CASSLGQVNTEAFF
TGTGCCAGCAGCTTGGGACAGGTTAACACTGAAGCTTTCTTT
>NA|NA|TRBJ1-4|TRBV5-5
CASSLTGSKEKLFF
TGTGCCAGCAGCTTGACAGGGTCAAAAGAAAAACTGTTTTTT
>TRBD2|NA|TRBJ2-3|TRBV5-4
CASSPGLAGAADTQYF
TGTGCCAGCAGCCCCGGACTAGCGGGAGCGGCAGATACGCAGTATTTT
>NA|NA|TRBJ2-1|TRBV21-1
CASSKEADRTGPTSSYNEQFF
TGTGCCAGCAGCAAAGAGGCGGATAGGACAGGGCCTACGAGCTCCTACAATGAGCAGTTCTTC
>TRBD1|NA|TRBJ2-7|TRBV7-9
CASSFQGATYEQYF
TGTGCCAGCAGCTTCCAGGGGGCGACCTACGAGCAGTACTTC
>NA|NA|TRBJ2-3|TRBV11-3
CASSETNVPDTQYF
TGTGCCAGCAGCGAAACTAACGTCCCAGATACGCAGTATTTT
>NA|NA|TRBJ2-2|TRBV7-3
CASSWGHSGELFF
TGTGCCAGCAGCTGGGGACACTCCGGGGAGCTGTTTTTT
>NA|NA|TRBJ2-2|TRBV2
CASRPDGSNTGELFF
TGTGCCAGCAGACCTGACGGGTCGAACACCGGGGAGCTGTTTTTT
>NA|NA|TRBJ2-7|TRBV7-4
CASSPVVRVGEQYF
TGTGCCAGCAGCCCCGTCGTCAGGGTTGGCGAGCAGTACTTC
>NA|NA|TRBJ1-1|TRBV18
CASSPTDGNTEAFF
TGTGCCAGCTCACCTACGGACGGGAACACTGAAGCTTTCTTT
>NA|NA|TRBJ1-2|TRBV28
CASSLYEAGDYGYTF
TGTGCCAGCAGTTTATACGAGGCAGGCGACTATGGCTACACCTTC
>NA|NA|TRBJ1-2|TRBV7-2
CASSARQDYGYTF
TGTGCCAGCAGCGCCCGACAGGACTATGGCTACACCTTC
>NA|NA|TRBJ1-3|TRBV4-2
CASSQDPGTTSGNTIYF
TGTGCCAGCAGCCAAGACCCAGGGACGACCTCTGGAAACACCATATATTTT
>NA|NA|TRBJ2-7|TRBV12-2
CASRFETGLAFYEQYF
TGTGCAAGTCGCTTCGAAACGGGACTAGCTTTCTACGAGCAGTACTTC
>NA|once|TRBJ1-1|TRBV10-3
CAIKGRLNTEAFF
TGTGCCATCAAGGGACGCCTGAACACTGAAGCTTTCTTT
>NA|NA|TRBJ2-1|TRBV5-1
CASNRDWNYNEQFF
TGCGCCAGCAACCGGGACTGGAACTACAATGAGCAGTTCTTC
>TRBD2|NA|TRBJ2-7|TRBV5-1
CASSLYSGRVDEQYF
TGCGCCAGCAGCTTATATAGCGGGAGGGTCGACGAGCAGTACTTC
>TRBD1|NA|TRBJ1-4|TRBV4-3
CASSQDQGVNEKLFF
TGCGCCAGCAGCCAAGATCAGGGGGTGAATGAAAAACTGTTTTTT
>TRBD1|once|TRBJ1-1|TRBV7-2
CASSLVAGTGGTEAFF
TGTGCCAGCAGCTTAGTAGCTGGGACAGGGGGCACTGAAGCTTTCTTT
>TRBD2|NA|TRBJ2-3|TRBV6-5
CASSYSGLAGTDTQYF
TGTGCCAGCAGTTACTCAGGACTAGCGGGCACAGATACGCAGTATTTT
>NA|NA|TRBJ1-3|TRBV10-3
CAISESTGSGNTIYF
TGTGCCATCAGTGAGTCCACAGGGTCTGGAAACACCATATATTTT
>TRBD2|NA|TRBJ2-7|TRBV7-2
CASSVHSGSSPYEQYF
TGTGCCAGCAGCGTACATAGCGGGAGTTCCCCCTACGAGCAGTACTTC
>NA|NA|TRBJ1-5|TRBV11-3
CASSSQGQPQHF
TGTGCCAGCAGCTCACAGGGCCAGCCCCAGCATTTT
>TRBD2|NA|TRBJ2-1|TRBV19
CASSIGLKGRGTSHNEQFF
TGTGCCAGTAGTATCGGGCTGAAGGGGCGGGGGACTAGTCACAATGAGCAGTTCTTC
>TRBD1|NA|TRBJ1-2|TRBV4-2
CASSQGNRDSLYGYTF
TGTGCCAGCAGCCAAGGCAATCGGGACAGCCTATATGGCTACACCTTC
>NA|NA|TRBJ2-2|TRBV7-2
CASSLASATGELFF
TGTGCCAGCAGCTTAGCCTCAGCCACCGGGGAGCTGTTTTTT
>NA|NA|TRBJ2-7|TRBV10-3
CAISESYSAYEQYF
TGTGCCATCAGTGAGTCGTATTCCGCCTACGAGCAGTACTTC
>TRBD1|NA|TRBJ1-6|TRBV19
CASSLDRVGSPLHF
TGTGCCAGTAGTCTGGACAGGGTGGGCTCACCCCTCCACTTT
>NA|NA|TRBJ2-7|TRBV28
CASKVTGRNYEQYF
TGTGCCAGCAAGGTTACGGGGCGGAACTACGAGCAGTACTTC
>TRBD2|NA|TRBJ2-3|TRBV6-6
CASSPGGAGSAQYF
TGTGCCAGCTCTCCAGGCGGAGCGGGGTCAGCGCAGTATTTT
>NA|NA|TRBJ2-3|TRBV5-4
CASSLGGLTPDTQYF
TGTGCCAGCAGCTTGGGCGGGCTTACCCCAGATACGCAGTATTTT
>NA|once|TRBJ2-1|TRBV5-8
CASSLANVEQFF
TGTGCCAGCAGCTTGGCCAATGTTGAGCAGTTCTTC
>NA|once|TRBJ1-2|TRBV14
CASSQGTTYGYTF
TGTGCCAGCAGCCAGGGGACAACCTATGGCTACACCTTC
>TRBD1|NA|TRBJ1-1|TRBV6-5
CASSYYTGTGDPEAFF
TGTGCCAGCAGTTACTACACCGGGACAGGGGACCCTGAAGCTTTCTTT
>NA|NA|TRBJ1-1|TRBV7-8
CASSLVGGRVFTEAFF
TGTGCCAGCAGCTTAGTTGGGGGACGAGTGTTCACTGAAGCTTTCTTT
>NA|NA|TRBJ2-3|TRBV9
CASSVMSAFTDTQYF
TGTGCCAGCAGCGTAATGTCAGCTTTCACAGATACGCAGTATTTT
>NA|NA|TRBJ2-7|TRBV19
CASLDSNSDEQYF
TGTGCCAGCCTGGACAGTAACTCTGACGAGCAGTACTTC
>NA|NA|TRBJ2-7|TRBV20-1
CSAVRPYEQYF
TGCAGTGCGGTACGACCCTACGAGCAGTACTTC
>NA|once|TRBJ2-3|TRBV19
CASSTAREDTQYF
TGTGCCAGTAGTACAGCCCGCGAAGATACGCAGTATTTT